Below, 8 T cell receptor beta chains from the same sample are listed, as sequenced in a study of regulatory T cells in long-lasting Graves disease. TCR beta libraries were built with iRepertoire HTBI primers and Arm-PCR of CDR3 regions. Using its own MiXCR run on the multiplex PCR reads, TCRdb lists one record per CDR3 protein. The table records about 560,000 distinct CDR3 sequences, 15% to 20% of them present only once. Documented time point: newly diagnosed GD, antithyroid drugs for less than 3 months. The TCR library used RNA extracted from PBMCs. The same data also went into a second study, on T cells in Graves' hyperthyroidism and ophthalmopathy.

The sample was peripheral blood mononuclear cells (PBMCs), taken at new diagnosis, from a patient treated with antithyroid drugs. These receptor sequences come from a man aged 18 to 30 with Graves disease.

The chain links TRBV6-5 to TRBJ2-3; TRBD2 might be the D (6 bases). The CDR3 contains 16 residues. Germline V gives CDR1 MNHEY, CDR2 SVGAGI. Trimming removed 2 bases from V and 5 bases from J, with 17 bases in between. CDR3 protein: CASSYDGGRSGDTQYF. The DNA of the CDR3 is TGTGCCAGCAGTTACGACGGGGGACGATCGGGAGATACGCAGTATTTT.

This clonotype appeared many times. CDR3 amino acids: CASSRLAEHEQYF. The CDR3 coding sequence is TGTGCCAGCAGCCGGCTGGCGGAGCACGAGCAGTACTTC. This chain connects TRBV11-2 to TRBJ2-7; D is undetermined. Per germline, CDR1 SGHAT and CDR2 FQNNGV. This CDR3 has 13 residues. V was shortened by 5 bases and J by 5 bases, with 13 bases between the two germline ends. The full variable domain, rest sourced from reference TRBV11-2 and TRBJ2-7, is EAGVAQSPRYKIIEKRQSVAFWCNPISGHATLYWYQQILGQGPKLLIQFQNNGVVDDSQLPKDRFSAERLKGVDSTLKIQPAKLEDSAVYLCASSRLAEHEQYFGPGTRLTVT.

This clonotype showed up many times. The V and J genes are TRBV28 and TRBJ2-7; TRBD2 matches 13 bases. Trimming at V came to 4 bases and at J to 0 bases, leaving 0 bases not matched to a gene. The CDR3 extends over 15 amino acids. Germline V gene data show CDR1 as MDHEN and CDR2 as SYDVKM. CDR3 DNA: TGTGCCAGCAGTTGGACTAGCGGGAGCTCCTACGAGCAGTACTTC. Protein: CASSWTSGSSYEQYF.

This clonotype was seen ten or more times. The chain links TRBV12-3 or TRBV12-4 to TRBJ2-3, with D perhaps given as TRBD1 or TRBD2 (5 bases each). The germline V and J ends were trimmed by 4 bases and 6 bases, with 11 bases remaining between them. CDR3 length: 13 amino acids. The CDR3, as DNA: TGTGCCAGCAGTTACTTGGGACGGGATACGCAGTATTTT. It encodes CASSYLGRDTQYF.

This clonotype has ten or more counts. The chain is built from TRBV29-1 and TRBJ2-1; 10 bases map to TRBD2. V shed 2 bases, J shed 7 bases, and the junction held 17 bases outside the gene matches. The CDR3 sequence is 18 residues long. Germline V lookup: CDR1 SQVTM, CDR2 ANQGSEA. The CDR3 here is CSVEPVPASGRAPNEQFF. The CDR3 coding sequence is TGCAGCGTTGAACCCGTCCCGGCTAGCGGGAGAGCCCCGAATGAGCAGTTCTTC.

This clonotype was recorded at least ten times. The V gene is TRBV3-1, the J gene TRBJ2-1; a weak D match, TRBD2 (6 bases). This CDR3 spans 14 amino acids. Trimming removed 1 base at V and 8 bases at J, with 12 bases between. Germline assignment: CDR1 LGHDT and CDR2 YNNKEL (reference sequence). In DNA form, the CDR3 reads TGTGCCAGCAGCCAAGCTAGCGTCGCCCATGAGCAGTTCTTC. This encodes CASSQASVAHEQFF.

The V call is TRBV6-1, the J call TRBJ1-2; no reliable D call. The V end was cut by 7 bases, the J end by 4 bases, with 10 bases between. The length of the CDR3 is 12 residues. The germline gives CDR1 MNHNS, CDR2 SASEGT. CDR3 DNA: TGTGCCAGCACCAAGGGTCCCTATGGCTACACCTTC. Amino acids: CASTKGPYGYTF.

The chain has TRBV20-1 and TRBJ1-6; D unclear. The CDR3 has 13 amino acids. The ends were cut back, 1 base at V and 7 bases at J, with 8 bases in the middle. From germline, CDR1 is DFQATT and CDR2 SNEGSKA (reference sequence). CDR3 DNA sequence: TGCAGTGCTAGAGTGGTGGAGAATTCACCCCTCCACTTT. Translating gives CSARVVENSPLHF.